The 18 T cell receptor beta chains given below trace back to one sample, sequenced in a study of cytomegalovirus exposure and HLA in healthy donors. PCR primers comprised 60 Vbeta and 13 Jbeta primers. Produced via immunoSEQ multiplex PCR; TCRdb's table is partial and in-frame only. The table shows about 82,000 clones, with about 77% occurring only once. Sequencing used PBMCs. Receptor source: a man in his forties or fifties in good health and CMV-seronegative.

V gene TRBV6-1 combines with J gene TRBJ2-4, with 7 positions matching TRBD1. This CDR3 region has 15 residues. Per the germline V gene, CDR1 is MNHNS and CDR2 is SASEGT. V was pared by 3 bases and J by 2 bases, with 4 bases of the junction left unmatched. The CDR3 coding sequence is TGTGCCAGCAGTGACCGACAGGGTTCCAAAAACATTCAGTACTTC. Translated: CASSDRQGSKNIQYF.

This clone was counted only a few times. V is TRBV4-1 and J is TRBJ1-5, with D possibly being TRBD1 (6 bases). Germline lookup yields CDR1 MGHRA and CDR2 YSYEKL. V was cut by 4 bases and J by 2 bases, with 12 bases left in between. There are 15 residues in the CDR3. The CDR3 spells CASSPSRTGNQPQHF. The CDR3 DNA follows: TGCGCCAGCAGCCCATCCCGGACAGGCAATCAGCCCCAGCATTTT.

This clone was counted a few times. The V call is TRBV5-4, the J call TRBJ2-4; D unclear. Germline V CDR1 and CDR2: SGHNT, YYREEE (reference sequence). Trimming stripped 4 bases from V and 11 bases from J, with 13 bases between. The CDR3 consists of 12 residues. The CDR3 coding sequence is TGTGCCAGCAGCCACGAAAGCACCTTTCAGTACTTC. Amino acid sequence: CASSHESTFQYF.

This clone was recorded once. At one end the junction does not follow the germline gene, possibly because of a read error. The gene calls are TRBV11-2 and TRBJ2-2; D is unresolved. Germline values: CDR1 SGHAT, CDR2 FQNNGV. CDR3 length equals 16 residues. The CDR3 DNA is TGCGCCAGCAGCCAAGAACCGCCTCCCGGTACCGGGGAGCTGTTTTTT. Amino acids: CASSQEPPPGTGELFF. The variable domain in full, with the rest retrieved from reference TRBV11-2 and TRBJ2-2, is EAGVAQSPRYKIIEKRQSVAFWCNPISGHATLYWYQQILGQGPKLLIQFQNNGVVDDSQLPKDRFSAERLKGVDSTLKIQPAKLEDSAVYLCASSQEPPPGTGELFFGEGSRLTVL.

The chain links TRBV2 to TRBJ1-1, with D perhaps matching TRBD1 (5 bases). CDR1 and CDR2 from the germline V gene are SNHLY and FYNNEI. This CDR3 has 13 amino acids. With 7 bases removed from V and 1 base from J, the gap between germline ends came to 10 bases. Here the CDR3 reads CASTRASNTEAFF. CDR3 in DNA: TGTGCCAGCACCAGGGCCTCGAACACTGAAGCTTTCTTT.

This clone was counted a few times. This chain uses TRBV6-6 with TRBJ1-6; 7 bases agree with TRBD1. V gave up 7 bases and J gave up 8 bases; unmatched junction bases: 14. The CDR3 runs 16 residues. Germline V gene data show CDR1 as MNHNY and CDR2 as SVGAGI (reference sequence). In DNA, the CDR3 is TGTGCCAGCACCAAAGAGGGGGCGGCCGGACATTCACCCCTCCACTTT. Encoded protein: CASTKEGAAGHSPLHF.

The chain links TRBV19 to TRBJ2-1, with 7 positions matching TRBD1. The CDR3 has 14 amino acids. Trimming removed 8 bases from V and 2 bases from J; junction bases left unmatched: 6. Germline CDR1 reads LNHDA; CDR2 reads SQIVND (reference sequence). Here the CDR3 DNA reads TGTGCCAGTTGTCGACAGGGAACCTACAATGAGCAGTTCTTC. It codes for CASCRQGTYNEQFF. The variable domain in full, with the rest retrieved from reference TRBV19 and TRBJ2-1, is DGGITQSPKYLFRKEGQNVTLSCEQNLNHDAMYWYRQDPGQGLRLIYYSQIVNDFQKGDIAEGYSVSREKKESFPLTVTSAQKNPTAFYLCASCRQGTYNEQFFGPGTRLTVL.

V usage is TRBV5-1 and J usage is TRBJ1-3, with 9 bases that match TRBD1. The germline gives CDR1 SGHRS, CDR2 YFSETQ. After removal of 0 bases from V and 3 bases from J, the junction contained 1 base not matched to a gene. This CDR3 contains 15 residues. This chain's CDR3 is CASSLGDRDGNTIYF. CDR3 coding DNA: TGCGCCAGCAGCTTGGGGGACAGGGATGGAAACACCATATATTTT.

CDR3 in DNA: TGTGCCAGTAGTATCCCGGCAGGGGGTAGAGACATTCAGTACTTC. Translation gives CASSIPAGGRDIQYF. The V gene is TRBV19, the J gene TRBJ2-4; the match to TRBD1 covers 7 bases. The junction had 10 bases not matched to a gene; V was cut back by 3 bases and J by 8 bases. There are 15 residues in the CDR3. Germline CDR1 LNHDA, CDR2 SQIVND (reference sequence).

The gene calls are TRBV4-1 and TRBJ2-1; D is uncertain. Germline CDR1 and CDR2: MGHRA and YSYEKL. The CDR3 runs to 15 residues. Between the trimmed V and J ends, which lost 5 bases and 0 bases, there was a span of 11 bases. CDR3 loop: CASSSTLSSYNEQFF. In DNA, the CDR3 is TGCGCCAGCAGCTCTACGCTGAGCTCCTACAATGAGCAGTTCTTC.

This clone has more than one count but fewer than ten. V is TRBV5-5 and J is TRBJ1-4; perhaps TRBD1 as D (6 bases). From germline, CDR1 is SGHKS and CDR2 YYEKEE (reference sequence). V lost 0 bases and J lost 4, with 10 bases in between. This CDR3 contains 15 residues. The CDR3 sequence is CASSLGDTGNEKLFF. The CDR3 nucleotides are TGTGCCAGCAGCTTGGGGGACACGGGTAATGAAAAACTGTTTTTT. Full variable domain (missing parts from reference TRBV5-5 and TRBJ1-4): DAGVTQSPTHLIKTRGQQVTLRCSPISGHKSVSWYQQVLGQGPQFIFQYYEKEERGRGNFPDRFSARQFPNYSSELNVNALLLGDSALYLCASSLGDTGNEKLFFGSGTQLSVL.

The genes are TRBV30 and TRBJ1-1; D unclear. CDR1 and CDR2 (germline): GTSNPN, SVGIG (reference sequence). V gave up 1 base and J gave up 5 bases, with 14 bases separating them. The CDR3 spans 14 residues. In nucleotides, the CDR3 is TGTGCCTGGAGTGCCCCCGGGGTGGGGACTGAAGCTTTCTTT. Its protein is CAWSAPGVGTEAFF.

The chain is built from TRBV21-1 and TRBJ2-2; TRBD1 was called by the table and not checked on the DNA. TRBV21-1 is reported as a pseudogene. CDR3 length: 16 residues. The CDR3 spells CASSAPQDRGGGELFF. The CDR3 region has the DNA TGTGCCAGCAGCGCGCCTCAGGACAGGGGTGGCGGGGAGCTGTTTTTT.

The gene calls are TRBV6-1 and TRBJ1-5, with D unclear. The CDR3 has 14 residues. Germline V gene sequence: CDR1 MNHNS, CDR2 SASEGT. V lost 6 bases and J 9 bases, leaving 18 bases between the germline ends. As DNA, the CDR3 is TGTGCCAGCAGCGACGGGTTTCCAATGATGCCCCAGCATTTT. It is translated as CASSDGFPMMPQHF.

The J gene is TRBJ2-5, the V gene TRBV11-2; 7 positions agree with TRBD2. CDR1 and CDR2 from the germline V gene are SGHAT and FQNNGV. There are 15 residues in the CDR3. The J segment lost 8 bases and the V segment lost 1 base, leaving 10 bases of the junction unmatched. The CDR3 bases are TGTGCCAGCAGCTTAGCGGGCGGGGGAGCCGTAACCCAGTACTTC. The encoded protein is CASSLAGGGAVTQYF.

The CDR3 DNA reads TGTGCCATCAGTGAGTCGCGGCTTAACACCGGGGAGCTGTTTTTT. This translates into CAISESRLNTGELFF. The gene calls are TRBV10-3 and TRBJ2-2; D is undetermined. Germline V lookup: CDR1 ENHRY, CDR2 SYGVKD. This CDR3 is built from 15 residues. The V gene lost 0 bases and the J gene lost 2 bases, with 7 bases spanning the gap.

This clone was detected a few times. The CDR3 DNA reads TGTGCCAGCAGTGACACTAGCGGGGGGGCCAATGAGCAGTTCTTC. This translates into CASSDTSGGANEQFF. The chain couples TRBV6-4 to TRBJ2-1, with 13 bases matching TRBD2. Germline V gene sequence: CDR1 MRHNA, CDR2 SNTAGT. The CDR3 loop spans 15 amino acids. Trimming removed 2 bases from V and 6 bases from J; junction bases left unmatched: 1.

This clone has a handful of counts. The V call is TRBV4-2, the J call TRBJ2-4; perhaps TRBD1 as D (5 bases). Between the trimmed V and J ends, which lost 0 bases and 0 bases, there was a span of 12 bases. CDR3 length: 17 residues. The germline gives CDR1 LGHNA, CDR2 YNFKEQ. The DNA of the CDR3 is TGTGCCAGCAGCCAAGATGGGGCAGGTCTAGCCAAAAACATTCAGTACTTC. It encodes CASSQDGAGLAKNIQYF.